This T cell receptor beta chain appears in the sequencing data of a study of early T cells in non-severe SARS-CoV-2 infection. The CDR3 length is 13 residues. Germline V gives CDR1 SNHLY, CDR2 FYNNEI. V was pared by 3 bases and J by 2 bases, with 7 bases between. Each CDR3 protein is one row after TCRdb ran MiXCR on the 5' RACE reads. The table has 85,000 to 120,000 distinct CDR3 sequences, under 15% seen once. There are many counts of this clonotype. The genes are TRBV2 and TRBJ2-5; no firm D call. This sequence originates from an adult who was a healthcare worker with PCR-confirmed SARS-CoV-2 infection or an uninfected control (not recorded which). Sequencing input: whole blood. CDR3 DNA sequence: TGTGCCAGCAGTGATGTGGGGCAAGAGACCCAGTACTTC. This encodes CASSDVGQETQYF.